Shown below are 5 T cell receptor beta chains from a single sample sequenced in a study of neurological immune-mediated disorders. TCRdb re-analysed the 5' RACE reads in MiXCR, keeping a single row per CDR3 protein. The data show around 37,000 distinct CDR3 sequences, with over 12% seen just once and 27% held by the top ten. The sample consisted of PBMCs. The source is a woman between 45 and 65 years old with HTLV-1-associated myelopathy (HAM/TSP).

There are many counts of this clonotype. CDR3 protein: CASSPVEGAKTQYF. The CDR3 nucleotides read TGCGCCAGCAGCCCAGTCGAGGGGGCGAAGACCCAGTACTTC. The J gene is TRBJ2-5, the V gene TRBV5-1; 7 bases map to TRBD1. V lost 4 bases, J lost 6 bases, and 9 bases stayed unmatched. Germline-derived CDR1 and CDR2 are SGHRS and YFSETQ. The CDR3 is 14 amino acids.

This clonotype came up many times. This sequence joins TRBV20-1 and TRBJ1-2, with D possibly matching TRBD1 (5 bases). Germline loops: CDR1 DFQATT, CDR2 SNEGSKA (reference sequence). V gave up 8 bases and J gave up 6 bases, with 13 bases separating them. The CDR3 loop spans 11 amino acids. The CDR3 bases are TGCAGTCGTCGAGGGGAGGATGGCTACACCTTC. Translated, it gives CSRRGEDGYTF.

The rearrangement links TRBV5-1 to TRBJ2-5; D not resolved. The CDR3 covers 14 residues. Germline CDR1 reads SGHRS; CDR2 reads YFSETQ. V lost 0 bases to trimming and J lost 1 base, with 7 bases between them. CDR3 bases: TGCGCCAGCAGCTTGGGGGCTTTCCAAGAGACCCAGTACTTC. Residues: CASSLGAFQETQYF.

This clonotype was detected many times. The chain is built from TRBV7-8 and TRBJ1-4; D is unresolved. From germline, CDR1 is SGHVS and CDR2 FQNEAQ. V lost 5 bases, J lost 0 bases, and 10 bases lay in between. The CDR3 runs to 15 residues. CDR3 protein: CASSAQRATNEKLFF. The CDR3 DNA reads as TGTGCCAGCAGCGCCCAACGGGCAACTAATGAAAAACTGTTTTTT.

In this sample, this clonotype turned up many times. This CDR3 reads CASSFRGGRSYEQYF. The CDR3 DNA reads TGTGCCAGCAGTTTCAGGGGGGGACGCTCCTACGAGCAGTACTTC. The chain couples TRBV12-3 or TRBV12-4 to TRBJ2-7; either TRBD1 or TRBD2 may fit D (7 bases each). This CDR3 comprises 15 residues. V was cut by 3 bases and J by 0 bases, with 12 bases left in between.